A single sample is the source of the 14 T cell receptor beta chains below, sequenced in a study of T cell responses to AZD1222 COVID-19 vaccine. Sequenced by immunoSEQ multiplex PCR; TCRdb stores in-frame clones only, minus some. This sample has 150,000 to 200,000 clones, with 85% to 95% found just once. The source material was peripheral blood, sampled on day 0 of AZD1222 vaccination. The receptors originated from an adult in good health.

This clone was picked up one time. V usage is TRBV19 and J usage is TRBJ2-1; TRBD1 matches at 8 bases. The V gene end was trimmed by 3 bases and the J gene end by 7 bases; junction bases not matched to a gene: 14. The CDR3 sequence is 17 residues long. Germline assignment: CDR1 LNHDA and CDR2 SQIVND (reference sequence). In DNA, the CDR3 is TGTGCCAGTAGTATCTCGATCGGGGCAGGGGGCCGGAATGAGCAGTTCTTC. Protein sequence: CASSISIGAGGRNEQFF.

The chain carries TRBV6-1 and TRBJ2-5; possible D gene TRBD1, 6 bases. Germline lookup yields CDR1 MNHNS and CDR2 SASEGT. This CDR3 comprises 17 residues. Trimming cost V 4 bases and J 2 bases, with 20 bases left between them. The CDR3 nucleotides read TGTGCCAGCAGTGGAGGGCAGGGGATAGGGCGACAAGAGACCCAGTACTTC. It translates to CASSGGQGIGRQETQYF.

For the CDR3, the DNA is TGTGCCAGCAGTGACCTCTATAATTCACCCCTCCACTTT. This translates into CASSDLYNSPLHF. V is TRBV6-4 and J is TRBJ1-6; D is unresolved. V was clipped by 2 bases and J by 3 bases, with 2 bases between them. The CDR3 is 13 residues long. Germline V gene lookup returns CDR1 MRHNA and CDR2 SNTAGT.

The chain employs TRBV9 and TRBJ2-7; 8 bases fit TRBD2. This CDR3 contains 14 residues. J was trimmed by 4 bases and V by 2 bases; bases with no gene match: 5. Germline V gene sequence: CDR1 SGDLS, CDR2 YYNGEE. DNA of the CDR3: TGTGCCAGCAGCGTGGCGGGAGGAGAATACGAGCAGTACTTC. It encodes CASSVAGGEYEQYF.

The chain joins TRBV7-9 to TRBJ2-7; D perhaps matches TRBD1 (5 bases). There are 13 residues in the CDR3. Germline-derived CDR1 and CDR2 are SEHNR and FQNEAQ (reference sequence). Trimming shortened V by 6 bases and J by 2 bases, and 11 bases separated the two germline ends. This CDR3 is CASSPTVTYEQYF. As DNA, the CDR3 is TGTGCCAGCAGTCCGACAGTGACCTACGAGCAGTACTTC.

This chain connects TRBV7-8 to TRBJ2-7, with 10 bases identical to TRBD2. Germline CDR1 reads SGHVS; CDR2 reads FQNEAQ. The CDR3 is made up of 16 amino acids. The V gene end was trimmed by 4 bases and the J gene end by 2 bases; junction bases not matched to a gene: 8. The DNA for the CDR3 is TGTGCCAGCAGCTCGGGGAGCGGGGGGGCCCCCTACGAGCAGTACTTC. Its protein product is CASSSGSGGAPYEQYF.

CDR3 region: CASSQGGGGSGNTIYF. The CDR3 nucleotides are TGTGCCAGCAGCCAAGGAGGAGGGGGCTCCGGAAACACCATATATTTT. V gene TRBV3-1 (or the pseudogene TRBV3-2) combines with J gene TRBJ1-3; 7 bases map to TRBD1. The CDR3 is 16 amino acids. The V and J ends lost 1 base and 4 bases, in that order; junction bases with no gene match: 7. Germline-derived CDR1 and CDR2 are LGHDT and YNNKEL (reference sequence).

The chain has TRBV5-4 and TRBJ2-1; D not resolved. This CDR3 contains 15 residues. V dropped 2 bases and J dropped 1 base, with 10 bases sitting between them. Looked up from germline, CDR1 is SGHNT and CDR2 is YYREEE (reference sequence). The CDR3 spells CASSFGAGSYNEQFF. In nucleotides, the CDR3 is TGTGCCAGCAGCTTTGGTGCTGGGTCCTACAATGAGCAGTTCTTC.

V gene TRBV30 combines with J gene TRBJ1-2; D is unclear. The CDR3 is 10 amino acids. In germline, CDR1 is GTSNPN, CDR2 SVGIG (reference sequence). V lost 8 bases, J lost 13 bases, and 17 bases lay in between. The CDR3 DNA is TGTGCCCATCAGACCGCCCCACCCACCTTC. The encoded protein is CAHQTAPPTF.

The CDR3 DNA sequence: TGTGCCATCAGTGAGCAAACGGAAAAACTGTTTTTT. Amino acids: CAISEQTEKLFF. This chain connects TRBV10-3 to TRBJ1-4; D ambiguous. V dropped 2 bases and J dropped 8 bases, with 6 bases sitting between them. CDR1 is ENHRY, CDR2 SYGVKD, per germline. The CDR3 is made up of 12 amino acids.

V gene TRBV5-1 combines with J gene TRBJ2-5, with unresolved D. Trimming took 4 bases from V and 1 from J, leaving 11 bases between them. CDR1 and CDR2 (germline): SGHRS, YFSETQ. CDR3 size: 14 residues. The CDR3 region is CASSPLSSQETQYF. CDR3 bases: TGCGCCAGCAGCCCACTGTCGTCCCAAGAGACCCAGTACTTC. The variable domain in full, with the rest retrieved from reference TRBV5-1 and TRBJ2-5, is KAGVTQTPRYLIKTRGQQVTLSCSPISGHRSVSWYQQTPGQGLQFLFEYFSETQRNKGNFPGRFSGRQFSNSRSEMNVSTLELGDSALYLCASSPLSSQETQYFGPGTRLLVL.

As regards this clone: One end of the junction fails to match germline, which may point to a read error. DNA for the CDR3: TGTGCTAGCAGCTTATCTCCTAATGAAAAACTGTTTTTT. Encoded protein: CASSLSPNEKLFF. V is TRBV7-7 and J is TRBJ1-4; D ambiguous. The CDR3 has 13 residues. CDR1 is SSHAT, CDR2 FNYEAQ, per germline (reference sequence).

This clone was observed a single time. The chain links TRBV28 to TRBJ2-1; maybe TRBD1 (5 bases). The CDR3 covers 16 residues. V was clipped by 0 bases and J by 6 bases, with 15 bases between them. Looked up from germline, CDR1 is MDHEN and CDR2 is SYDVKM. The CDR3 DNA is TGTGCCAGCAGTTTATGGGGGCTGGTCACCGTCAATGAGCAGTTCTTC. It is translated as CASSLWGLVTVNEQFF.

V is TRBV7-2 and J is TRBJ1-6, with D hard to call. CDR3 length: 12 residues. Trimming cost V 2 bases and J 9 bases, with 5 bases left between them. The V gene's germline CDR1 is SGHTA and CDR2 FQGNSA. CDR3 nucleotides: TGTGCCAGCAGCTTATTGGGTTCACCCCTCCACTTT. Amino acid sequence: CASSLLGSPLHF.